A selection of T cell receptor beta chains follows, all from one sample in a study of shared clonotypes between healthy human individuals. The assay was immunoSEQ multiplex PCR, and TCRdb's table has in-frame clones only and misses some. This table has about 1.5 million clones, 95% to 99% appearing once. Sequencing was carried out using naive CD4+ T cells sorted from blood. The receptors were gathered from a man aged 25 to 40 in good health. The CDR3 runs from the conserved cysteine through the conserved F or W. The D gene is left open where the match is weak.

D gene: .
J gene: TRBJ2-1
V gene: TRBV5-4
CDR3 protein: CASSLRRGLSSYNEQFF

D gene: .
J gene: TRBJ2-7
V gene: TRBV20-1
CDR3 protein: CSASETYEQYF

D gene: TRBD1
J gene: TRBJ1-1
V gene: TRBV2
CDR3 protein: CASSVGGGGTEAFF

D gene: .
J gene: TRBJ2-3
V gene: TRBV5-1
CDR3 protein: CASSLGGTDTQYF

D gene: .
J gene: TRBJ1-3
V gene: TRBV29-1
CDR3 protein: CSVVSGTIYF

D gene: .
J gene: TRBJ2-7
V gene: TRBV20-1
CDR3 protein: CSAKSYEQYF

D gene: TRBD2
J gene: TRBJ2-1
V gene: TRBV5-4
CDR3 protein: CASRPLAGDSEQFF

D gene: TRBD2
J gene: TRBJ2-5
V gene: TRBV7-8
CDR3 protein: CASSHRRLARQETQYF

D gene: .
J gene: TRBJ1-5
V gene: TRBV2
CDR3 protein: CASSERMGSNQPQHF

D gene: .
J gene: TRBJ2-5
V gene: TRBV2
CDR3 protein: CASRQAETQYF

D gene: .
J gene: TRBJ2-7
V gene: TRBV6-5
CDR3 protein: CASRLDGLLDEQYF

D gene: TRBD1
J gene: TRBJ1-1
V gene: TRBV27
CDR3 protein: CASSLLGDRGRSEAFF

D gene: .
J gene: TRBJ2-5
V gene: TRBV7-6
CDR3 protein: CASSLKLAQETQYF

D gene: .
J gene: TRBJ1-1
V gene: TRBV6-5
CDR3 protein: CASSRDLTTEAFF

D gene: .
J gene: TRBJ1-5
V gene: TRBV2
CDR3 protein: CASREGSGTINQPQHF

D gene: .
J gene: TRBJ2-1
V gene: TRBV7-2
CDR3 protein: CASSLVVTNEQFF

D gene: .
J gene: TRBJ2-6
V gene: TRBV28
CDR3 protein: CASSLLGLNSGANVLTF

D gene: .
J gene: TRBJ1-5
V gene: TRBV30
CDR3 protein: CAWSWGWTVNQPQHF

D gene: .
J gene: TRBJ2-7
V gene: TRBV28
CDR3 protein: CASSLTVHYEQYF

D gene: .
J gene: TRBJ2-1
V gene: TRBV7-9
CDR3 protein: CASSLLSTWGRDEQFF

D gene: .
J gene: TRBJ2-1
V gene: TRBV30
CDR3 protein: CAWSRSAPMFF

D gene: TRBD1
J gene: TRBJ1-4
V gene: TRBV14
CDR3 protein: CASSQKSGTGDEKLFF

D gene: .
J gene: TRBJ1-3
V gene: TRBV2
CDR3 protein: CASSERRVSGNTIYF

D gene: TRBD1
J gene: TRBJ1-5
V gene: TRBV28
CDR3 protein: CASRGQQGDNQPQHF

D gene: TRBD1
J gene: TRBJ2-7
V gene: TRBV5-4
CDR3 protein: CASSLPGQGAYEQYF

D gene: TRBD1
J gene: TRBJ1-5
V gene: TRBV6-6
CDR3 protein: CASSAAGQGFQPQHF

D gene: TRBD1
J gene: TRBJ1-5
V gene: TRBV9
CDR3 protein: CASSLGTGWGQPQHF

D gene: .
J gene: TRBJ2-5
V gene: TRBV6-1
CDR3 protein: CASLIGGGETQYF

D gene: .
J gene: TRBJ1-2
V gene: TRBV6-5
CDR3 protein: CASSYVSNYGYTF

D gene: TRBD1
J gene: TRBJ2-7
V gene: TRBV5-1
CDR3 protein: CASSTGTASYEQYF

D gene: TRBD1
J gene: TRBJ1-5
V gene: TRBV19
CDR3 protein: CASSIRGQGARNQPQHF

D gene: .
J gene: TRBJ1-4
V gene: TRBV25-1
CDR3 protein: CASSPVNEKLFF

D gene: TRBD1
J gene: TRBJ2-7
V gene: TRBV11-2
CDR3 protein: CASSFGPRDSYEQYF

D gene: .
J gene: TRBJ1-1
V gene: TRBV5-4
CDR3 protein: CASSSVNTEAFF

D gene: .
J gene: TRBJ2-1
V gene: TRBV5-6
CDR3 protein: CASSPFGTANEQFF

D gene: .
J gene: TRBJ2-7
V gene: TRBV15
CDR3 protein: CATSSGLFNYEQYF

D gene: TRBD2
J gene: TRBJ2-1
V gene: TRBV11-2
CDR3 protein: CASSSPSGSLLYEQFF

D gene: .
J gene: TRBJ1-2
V gene: TRBV28
CDR3 protein: CASSQTGPGGGYTF

D gene: .
J gene: TRBJ2-5
V gene: TRBV7-8
CDR3 protein: CASSDGGGGTQYF

D gene: .
J gene: TRBJ2-3
V gene: TRBV5-1
CDR3 protein: CASSPLEVGTQYF